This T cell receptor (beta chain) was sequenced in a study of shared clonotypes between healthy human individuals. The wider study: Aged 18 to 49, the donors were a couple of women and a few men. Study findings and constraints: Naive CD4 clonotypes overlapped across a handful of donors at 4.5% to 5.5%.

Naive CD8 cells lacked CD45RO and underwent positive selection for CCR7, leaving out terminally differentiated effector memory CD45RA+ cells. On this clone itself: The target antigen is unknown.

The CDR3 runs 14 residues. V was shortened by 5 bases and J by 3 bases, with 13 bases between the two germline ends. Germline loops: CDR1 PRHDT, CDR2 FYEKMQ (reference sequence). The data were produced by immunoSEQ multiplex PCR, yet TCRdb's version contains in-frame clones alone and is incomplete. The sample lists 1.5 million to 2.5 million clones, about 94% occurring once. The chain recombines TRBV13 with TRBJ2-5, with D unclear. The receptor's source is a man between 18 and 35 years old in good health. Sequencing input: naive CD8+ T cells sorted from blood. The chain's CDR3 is CASSQTTEKETQYF. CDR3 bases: TGTGCCAGCAGCCAAACGACTGAGAAAGAGACCCAGTACTTC.